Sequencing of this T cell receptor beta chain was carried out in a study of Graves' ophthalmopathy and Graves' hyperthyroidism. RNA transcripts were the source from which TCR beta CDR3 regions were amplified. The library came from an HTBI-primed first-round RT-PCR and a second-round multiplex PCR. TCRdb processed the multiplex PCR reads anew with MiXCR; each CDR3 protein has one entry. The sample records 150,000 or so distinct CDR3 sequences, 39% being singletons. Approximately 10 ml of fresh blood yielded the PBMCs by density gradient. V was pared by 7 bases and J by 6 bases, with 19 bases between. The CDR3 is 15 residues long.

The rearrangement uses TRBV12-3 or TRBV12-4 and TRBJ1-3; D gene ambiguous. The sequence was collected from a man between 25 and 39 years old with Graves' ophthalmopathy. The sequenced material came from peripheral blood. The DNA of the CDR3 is TGTGCCAGCACCTCGGGCCGGACCTATGAAAACACCATATATTTT. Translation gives CASTSGRTYENTIYF.